This paragraph reports one TCR beta chain. V was trimmed by 6 bases and J by 7 bases, leaving 12 bases between them. The CDR3 is 13 residues long. This specimen comes from a study of Graves' ophthalmopathy and Graves' hyperthyroidism. TCR beta CDR3 amplification used RNA transcripts. First-round RT-PCR used HTBI primers; second-round multiplex PCR followed. Each CDR3 protein is one row after TCRdb ran MiXCR on the multiplex PCR reads. This table holds 500,000 to 800,000 distinct CDR3 sequences, about 38% found once. The clonotype originates from an adult man with Graves' ophthalmopathy. This rearrangement joins TRBV12-3 or TRBV12-4 to TRBJ1-4; D might be TRBD1 (6 bases). Sequencing was carried out using peripheral blood. CDR3 bases: TGTGCCAGCAGCCGGACAGAGGGTGAAAAACTGTTTTTT. This sequence encodes CASSRTEGEKLFF.